Listed here is a single T cell receptor (beta chain). This sample was included in a study of blood T cell repertoires in COVID-19. About the study: PBMCs, B-cell-depleted T cells, or T cells were the source of the cDNA or gDNA that made up the material.

Trimming took off 7 bases at V and 0 bases at J, with 13 bases between the two ends. CDR3 length: 15 residues. Per the germline V gene, CDR1 is KGHDR and CDR2 is SFDVKD. Libraries were prepared by immunoSEQ multiplex PCR; TCRdb keeps only in-frame clonotypes and omits some of them. Altogether 400,000 to 450,000 clones are present, approximately 89% being singletons, with the ten largest covering roughly 13%. The chain joins TRBV24-1 to TRBJ2-3, with D possibly being TRBD2 (6 bases). The clonotype comes from a woman between 50 and 59 years old with COVID-19, enrolled during active disease. The sequenced sample consisted of peripheral blood. For the CDR3, the DNA is TGTGCCACCAGGGCTACGGGGGTTAGCACAGATACGCAGTATTTT. Its translation is CATRATGVSTDTQYF.